Following are 12 T cell receptor beta chains from one sample sequenced in a study of T cell repertoires in cytomegalovirus infection. TCRdb redid the calling of the reads with MiXCR, one entry per CDR3 protein. The sample lists roughly 160,000 distinct CDR3 sequences; 20% to 25% were seen once. Antigens of these TCRs are unknown. The sample in question was CD8+ T cells from cultured PBMCs, obtained from culture after CMV antigen stimulation. These receptors came from a human donor in good health (CMV status not recorded). Some clones in this sample may be carry-over from other donors' samples.

The V call is TRBV7-8, the J call TRBJ1-1; D possibly corresponds to TRBD1 (5 bases). This CDR3 has 14 residues. The germline gives CDR1 SGHVS, CDR2 FQNEAQ. Trimming pared 4 bases from V and 0 bases from J, leaving 9 bases between. In nucleotides, the CDR3 is TGTGCCAGCAGCTGGGACGTGATGAACACTGAAGCTTTCTTT. Translated, it gives CASSWDVMNTEAFF.

This sequence joins TRBV27 and TRBJ1-5; 7 bases match TRBD1. CDR3 length equals 15 residues. V lost 2 bases and J lost 3; bases outside the gene matches: 4. Germline loops: CDR1 MNHEY, CDR2 SMNVEV (reference sequence). In DNA form, the CDR3 reads TGTGCCAGCAGTTTACGGGACAGCCCCAATCAGCCCCAGCATTTT. Amino acids: CASSLRDSPNQPQHF.

This clonotype was picked up a small number of times. A single base separates this from a much larger clone, so it may be a read error. J is TRBJ1-1 and V is TRBV12-3 or TRBV12-4; D gene unclear. This CDR3 is 12 amino acids long. The CDR3, as DNA: TGTCCCAGCAGTTCAATGAACACTGAAGCTTTCTTT. It specifies CPSSSMNTEAFF.

The chain links TRBV12-5 to TRBJ1-4, with a tentative D call TRBD1 (5 bases). The V end was cut by 3 bases, the J end by 7 bases, with 24 bases between. CDR1 is LGHNT and CDR2 is FRNRAP in the germline V gene. The CDR3 has 18 amino acids. This chain's CDR3 is CASGFNQDGGAVREKLFF. The DNA for the CDR3 is TGTGCTAGTGGTTTCAATCAAGACGGCGGGGCGGTTCGTGAAAAACTGTTTTTT.

This clonotype has just a few counts. CDR3: CASSQDRRGGTTQYF. The CDR3 nucleotides read TGCGCCAGCAGCCAAGATAGGAGGGGGGGGACTACCCAGTACTTC. This chain joins TRBV4-3 and TRBJ2-5, with D possibly being TRBD2 (7 bases). The length of the CDR3 is 15 residues. Germline values: CDR1 LGHNA, CDR2 YSLEER. Trimming took off 0 bases at V and 8 bases at J, with 16 bases between the two ends.

A few counts support this clonotype. The DNA for the CDR3 is TGTGCCAGCAGCTTCCCCGGGACAGGGCCTAACTATGGCTACACCTTC. Protein sequence: CASSFPGTGPNYGYTF. The rearrangement links TRBV7-2 to TRBJ1-2; TRBD1 agrees at 9 bases. The CDR3 contains 16 residues. The trim removed 3 bases at V and 0 bases at J, leaving 5 bases unmatched. The V gene's germline CDR1 is SGHTA and CDR2 FQGNSA. Full variable domain (remainder filled in from reference TRBV7-2 and TRBJ1-2): GAGVSQSPSNKVTEKGKDVELRCDPISGHTALYWYRQSLGQGLEFLIYFQGNSAPDKSGLPSDRFSAERTGGSVSTLTIQRTQQEDSAVYLCASSFPGTGPNYGYTFGSGTRLTVV.

This clonotype was counted many times. This chain uses TRBV27 with TRBJ2-1; 8 bases fit TRBD2. Trimming at V came to 6 bases and at J to 2 bases, leaving 9 bases not matched to a gene. Germline V gives CDR1 MNHEY, CDR2 SMNVEV (reference sequence). CDR3 length: 16 residues. CDR3 DNA: TGTGCCAGCAGCCTTCTTAGCGGGGCACCCTACAATGAGCAGTTCTTC. Translation gives CASSLLSGAPYNEQFF.

This clonotype was detected a few times. This sequence joins TRBV12-3 or TRBV12-4 and TRBJ1-3, with D uncertain. The CDR3 loop spans 14 amino acids. V lost 6 bases and J 0 bases, leaving 9 bases between the germline ends. The CDR3 reads CASSSGISGNTIYF. In nucleotides, the CDR3 is TGTGCCAGCAGCTCAGGCATCTCTGGAAACACCATATATTTT.

This chain links TRBV7-2 with TRBJ2-3; 10 bases are shared with TRBD1. The trim removed 1 base at V and 3 bases at J, leaving 1 base unmatched. From germline, CDR1 is SGHTA and CDR2 FQGNSA. This CDR3 has 15 amino acids. The CDR3 is CASSLGQGATDTQYF. The CDR3 DNA follows: TGTGCCAGCAGCTTAGGACAGGGGGCGACAGATACGCAGTATTTT.

The chain employs TRBV7-9 and TRBJ1-2; weak D call: TRBD1 (6 bases). V shed 3 bases and J shed 1 base, with 15 bases lying between them. This CDR3 region has 16 residues. Germline V gives CDR1 SEHNR, CDR2 FQNEAQ (reference sequence). The DNA of the CDR3 is TGTGCCAGCAGCTTGGATCGGGACAATCTTAACTATGGCTACACCTTC. It specifies CASSLDRDNLNYGYTF.

This chain connects TRBV6-8 to TRBJ1-2; D ambiguous. CDR1 and CDR2 from the germline V gene are MNHGY and SAAAGT. The CDR3 is 12 residues long. The V and J ends lost 10 bases and 6 bases respectively, with 15 bases between them. The CDR3 nucleotides read TGTGCCACCACGGACGATTCGGATGGCTACACCTTC. Translated, it gives CATTDDSDGYTF.

This clonotype was recorded at least ten times. The V and J genes are TRBV15 and TRBJ1-2, with 9 bases lining up with TRBD1. The ends lost 0 bases at V and 7 bases at J; junction bases unmatched: 6. Germline CDR1 reads LNHNV; CDR2 reads YYDKDF (reference sequence). CDR3 length: 15 residues. The CDR3: CATSRDRTGEAGYTF. Here the CDR3 DNA reads TGTGCCACCAGCAGAGATAGGACAGGGGAGGCTGGCTACACCTTC.